Listed below are T cell receptor beta chains from one sample, sequenced in a study of blood T cell repertoires in COVID-19. The table came from immunoSEQ multiplex PCR; TCRdb's copy has only in-frame clones and leaves some out. The repertoire holds around 270,000 clones, with about 89% as singletons. The sample comprised peripheral blood. All receptors come from a man aged 40-49 years with acute or convalescent COVID-19. Each CDR3 is given without its conserved first and last residue.

V,J,CDR3
TRBV10-2,TRBJ2-6,ASSEARSSGANVLT
TRBV25-1,TRBJ1-6,ASSESGSSYNSPLH
TRBV6-1,TRBJ2-7,ASSEARGGEEY
TRBV4-1,TRBJ2-7,ASSQKTSGTGVYYEQY
TRBV5-5,TRBJ1-5,ASGGESDQPQH
TRBV2,TRBJ2-1,ASRVAGVIYNEQF
TRBV15,TRBJ2-1,ATSRGPRGGSNNEQF
TRBV21-1,TRBJ1-5,ASSKGSGKPQH
TRBV10-3,TRBJ1-4,AISERYSSNEKLF
TRBV27,TRBJ2-1,ASSPARGTGSGNEQF
TRBV4-1,TRBJ2-1,ASSQEAQGAYNEQF
TRBV11-2,TRBJ2-7,ASSMSLPLSYEQY
TRBV24-1,TRBJ2-1,ATSDWTPEQF
TRBV7-3,TRBJ1-4,ASSITGAPGEKLF
TRBV28,TRBJ1-1,ASSLRSQANTEAF
TRBV7-2,TRBJ2-7,ASSLVAAYEQY
TRBV7-2,TRBJ2-3,ASSFLGGGTDTQY